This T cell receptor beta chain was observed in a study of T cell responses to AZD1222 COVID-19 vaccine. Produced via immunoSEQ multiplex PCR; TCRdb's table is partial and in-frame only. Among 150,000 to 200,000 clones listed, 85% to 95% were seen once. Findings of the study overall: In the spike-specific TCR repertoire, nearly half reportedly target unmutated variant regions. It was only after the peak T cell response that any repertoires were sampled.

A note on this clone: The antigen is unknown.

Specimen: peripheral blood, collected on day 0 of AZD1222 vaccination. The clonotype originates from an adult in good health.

The CDR3 DNA reads TGTGCCAGCAGCCCCCAGGGAGGGGTCAGGGGCTCCTATGGCTACACCTTC. This gives the protein CASSPQGGVRGSYGYTF. The gene calls are TRBV7-8 and TRBJ1-2, with D possibly being TRBD1 (6 bases). The CDR3 extends over 17 amino acids. Trimming removed 5 bases at V and 4 bases at J, with 23 bases between. Germline-derived CDR1 and CDR2 are SGHVS and FQNEAQ.